This T cell receptor (beta chain) appears in the sequencing data of a study of blood T cell repertoires in COVID-19 (dated by TCRdb to 2018 to 2021). Some background on the complete study: The collaborator samples originated in the United States, Italy and Spain and spanned the acute and convalescent phases of COVID-19. The dataset comprised deeply sampled blood TCRbeta repertoires from subjects exposed to, actively infected with, or recovered from COVID-19. The prospective study material was composed of cDNA or gDNA derived from T cells, B-cell-depleted T cells, or PBMCs. Where available, HLA class I and class II types were obtained from metadata supplied by the sample provider rather than from assay-based typing. The sample metadata nearly always contained a de-identified subject ID, COVID-19 status, age in years and sex. The samples were drawn from the first 160 participants of the ongoing ImmuneRACE study and from 950 to 1,500 subjects provided by 6 global collaborators. The repertoires were released in a freely available public database intended as a resource for research on the immune response to SARS-CoV-2.

TCRbeta CDR3 regions were amplified from genomic DNA by means of the immunoSEQ Assay, a bias-controlled multiplex PCR. On the study's bioinformatics: The number of nucleated cells in each sample was estimated from the amplification of reference gene primers within the assay. To quantify the absolute abundance of each unique TCRbeta CDR3 rearrangement, sequence reads were collapsed and filtered. For each sample, productive Simpson clonality was calculated as the square root of Simpson's diversity index across productive rearrangements. In its TCRdb copy, this immuneACCESS table keeps in-frame sequences only and misses some clones. Where compared with another copy, unresolved V genes explain less than half of these, and the others have no known cause. Clone size and V and J calls were adopted from that table, with D and trimming inferred from the DNA. The sample table holds around 290,000 clones, of which around 87% were seen once. Around 8% of the sample lies in the top ten.

Overall study outcomes, separate from this receptor: The amount of clinical and demographic metadata varied by source and participant and was provided uncurated.

The CDR3 sequence holds 15 residues, the cysteine and phenylalanine included. Only CDR3 DNA is held: 45 bases, read in frame from base 1. Relative to germline, V is 4 bases shorter and J is 0 bases shorter, with 10 bases between their ends. For CDR1 and CDR2, the germline V gene lists MNHEY and SVGAGI. A second Seattle source provided samples from volunteer blood donors who had recovered from COVID-19. Whole blood was collected in K2EDTA tubes by collaborating institutions according to the institutions' own protocols. For TCRbeta analysis, collaborators shipped samples in one of three forms: frozen whole blood, isolated PBMCs, or DNA extracted from either of those sample types. Of note for this clone: There is no known antigen for this receptor. The record has no base qualities; no much larger clone is one base away.

The sample taken for sequencing was peripheral blood. The rearrangement combines TRBV6-5 with TRBJ2-4; D gene: possibly TRBD2, on 6 matching bases. The origin of this receptor is a woman aged 45 to 65 who had recovered from COVID-19. The nucleotide sequence reads TGTGCCAGCAGTTCTCCCGGGGGAGCCAAAAACATTCAGTACTTC. Its protein reads: CASSSPGGAKNIQYF.